Shown below are 25 T cell receptor beta chains from a single sample sequenced in a study of T cells after yellow fever vaccination. TCRdb recomputed calls from the 5' RACE reads with MiXCR, one row per CDR3 protein. Here the sample spans approximately 610,000 distinct CDR3 sequences, 17% being singletons. The specimen comprised PBMCs, sampled around 5 days after the first yellow fever vaccination. The receptors here all came from a man younger than 35 who received the YFV17D yellow fever vaccine.

This sequence joins TRBV7-8 and TRBJ1-5; the match to TRBD1 covers 9 bases. Per germline, CDR1 SGHVS and CDR2 FQNEAQ. V lost 1 base and J lost 6; bases outside the gene matches: 4. This CDR3 has 15 amino acids. The CDR3 sequence: CASSLVGTGSQPQHF. The CDR3 nucleotides are TGTGCCAGCAGCTTAGTGGGGACAGGGAGTCAGCCCCAGCATTTT.

The chain links TRBV20-1 to TRBJ2-1, with a tentative D call TRBD2 (5 bases). The V end was cut by 5 bases, the J end by 6 bases, with 14 bases between. The germline V gene encodes CDR1 DFQATT and CDR2 SNEGSKA (reference sequence). This CDR3 spans 13 amino acids. The CDR3 is CSAGRATLNEQFF. The CDR3 DNA follows: TGCAGTGCTGGGCGGGCGACCCTCAATGAGCAGTTCTTC.

This clonotype has a handful of counts. V and J are TRBV15 and TRBJ2-3, with no clear D. Germline V lookup: CDR1 LNHNV, CDR2 YYDKDF (reference sequence). The V end lost 1 base, the J end lost 7 bases, and 12 bases lay between the germline ends. CDR3 size: 14 residues. In DNA, the CDR3 is TGTGCCACCAGCAGAGGCTCCCTTGAGAATACGCAGTATTTT. It is translated as CATSRGSLENTQYF.

A few counts support this clonotype. The CDR3 sequence is CASSQKQTGRGIYEQYF. In nucleotides, the CDR3 is TGCGCCAGCAGCCAGAAACAGACCGGACGTGGGATCTACGAGCAGTACTTC. The chain has TRBV4-1 and TRBJ2-7; D uncertain. The germline gives CDR1 MGHRA, CDR2 YSYEKL. The CDR3 is 17 amino acids. V lost 3 bases, J lost 3 bases, and 21 bases lay in between.

V and J are TRBV27 and TRBJ2-1; no definite D call. CDR1 and CDR2 (germline): MNHEY, SMNVEV (reference sequence). V lost 0 bases, J lost 0 bases, and 9 bases lay in between. The CDR3 sequence is 16 residues long. CDR3 coding DNA: TGTGCCAGCAGTTTATCTGATGATAGCTCCTACAATGAGCAGTTCTTC. Protein product: CASSLSDDSSYNEQFF.

In this sample, this clonotype turned up a few times. This rearrangement joins TRBV11-2 to TRBJ1-1; D possibly corresponds to TRBD1 (5 bases). V dropped 5 bases and J dropped 6 bases, with 13 bases sitting between them. Germline-derived CDR1 and CDR2 are SGHAT and FQNNGV. The CDR3 length is 13 residues. CDR3 residues: CASSNQGNAEAFF. CDR3 DNA sequence: TGTGCCAGCAGCAATCAGGGTAATGCTGAAGCTTTCTTT.

This clonotype is medium-sized by share. The chain couples TRBV20-1 to TRBJ2-2; possibly TRBD2 for D (6 bases). Germline V gene sequence: CDR1 DFQATT, CDR2 SNEGSKA (reference sequence). The CDR3 length is 15 residues. The V end was cut by 2 bases, the J end by 0 bases, with 10 bases between. For the CDR3, the DNA is TGCAGTGCTAGACTACGGGGGACGAACACCGGGGAGCTGTTTTTT. Amino acid sequence: CSARLRGTNTGELFF.

This clonotype was seen only a few times. The chain joins TRBV7-2 to TRBJ2-1; 12 nucleotides line up with TRBD1. Unmatched junction bases numbered 1, after V lost 8 bases and J lost 2 bases. Germline values: CDR1 SGHTA, CDR2 FQGNSA. The CDR3 totals 14 residues. The CDR3 here is CASGTGGAYNEQFF. The DNA for the CDR3 is TGTGCCAGCGGGACAGGGGGCGCCTACAATGAGCAGTTCTTC.

This clonotype was recorded many times. The chain employs TRBV9 and TRBJ1-2, with TRBD1 matching over 7 bases. The germline gives CDR1 SGDLS, CDR2 YYNGEE. The CDR3 contains 16 residues. V shed 0 bases and J 8 bases; nucleotides not matched to a gene: 13. This CDR3 reads CASSVASRGGPSGYTF. The CDR3 DNA is TGTGCCAGCAGCGTAGCTTCGAGAGGGGGCCCTTCAGGCTACACCTTC.

The V call is TRBV7-2, the J call TRBJ1-5; 9 nucleotides align to TRBD1. The CDR3 has 16 amino acids. Germline lookup yields CDR1 SGHTA and CDR2 FQGNSA. After removal of 1 base from V and 6 bases from J, the junction contained 7 bases not matched to a gene. The CDR3 coding sequence is TGTGCCAGCAGCTTAGGGGGACAGGGAAGGGGTCAGCCCCAGCATTTT. Its translation is CASSLGGQGRGQPQHF.

This clonotype was observed a few times. The chain uses TRBV18 and TRBJ1-6, with 10 bases matching TRBD1. CDR3 length equals 15 residues. Germline CDR1 KGHSH, CDR2 LQKENI. The trim removed 2 bases at V and 10 bases at J, leaving 5 bases unmatched. The CDR3 DNA is TGTGCCAGCTCACCATACGACAGGGGGCTATCACCCCTCCACTTT. It translates to CASSPYDRGLSPLHF.

A word on this clonotype: The junction differs from germline at one of its ends, possibly a read error. The chain is built from TRBV5-5 and TRBJ2-2; 8 bases line up with TRBD1. This CDR3 spans 16 amino acids. Germline CDR1 SGHKS, CDR2 YYEKEE (reference sequence). The CDR3 DNA reads TGTGCCGGCAGCCCAAAGACAGGGGCGAACACCGGGGAGCTGTTTTTT. The encoded protein is CAGSPKTGANTGELFF. The full variable domain, its missing parts supplied by reference TRBV5-5 and TRBJ2-2, is DAGVTQSPTHLIKTRGQQVTLRCSPISGHKSVSWYQQVLGQGPQFIFQYYEKEERGRGNFPDRFSARQFPNYSSELNVNALLLGDSALYLCAGSPKTGANTGELFFGEGSRLTVL.

This clonotype occurred a few times. The rearrangement joins TRBV5-1 to TRBJ2-7; TRBD2 matches 7 bases. The J segment lost 6 bases and the V segment lost 0 bases, leaving 6 bases of the junction unmatched. This CDR3 contains 14 residues. CDR1 and CDR2 from the germline V gene are SGHRS and YFSETQ. The CDR3 region has the DNA TGCGCCAGCAGCTTGGTTTTGGGAGGGGTCGAGCAGTACTTC. It translates to CASSLVLGGVEQYF.

The chain employs TRBV27 and TRBJ1-1, with 12 bases aligning to TRBD1. The CDR3 consists of 16 residues. Germline V gives CDR1 MNHEY, CDR2 SMNVEV (reference sequence). The V segment lost 2 bases and the J segment 5 bases; nucleotides outside the gene matches: 6. The CDR3 spells CASSLVGTGGRTEAFF. For the CDR3, the DNA is TGTGCCAGCAGTTTAGTGGGGACAGGGGGCCGGACTGAAGCTTTCTTT.

This clonotype was observed many times. The chain has TRBV12-3 or TRBV12-4 and TRBJ1-5, with a tentative D call TRBD1 (5 bases). With 8 bases removed from V and 9 bases from J, the gap between germline ends came to 14 bases. The CDR3 totals 12 residues. CDR3 in DNA: TGTGCCAGCTGCAGGGTATCGAGGCCCCAGCATTTT. Protein sequence: CASCRVSRPQHF.

This clonotype was recorded a few times. V and J are TRBV20-1 and TRBJ1-4; D ambiguous. In germline, CDR1 is DFQATT, CDR2 SNEGSKA (reference sequence). The CDR3 sequence is 13 residues long. V was clipped by 6 bases and J by 1 base, with 9 bases between them. The CDR3 protein is CSATPGTNEKLFF. Here the CDR3 DNA reads TGCAGTGCCACTCCTGGAACTAATGAAAAACTGTTTTTT.

This clonotype was observed a handful of times. The genes are TRBV11-2 and TRBJ2-7, with 8 bases lining up with TRBD1. V trimming: 4 bases; J trimming: 0 bases; junction bases outside the gene matches: 5. Germline CDR1 and CDR2: SGHAT and FQNNGV. The CDR3 is 15 residues long. CDR3 bases: TGTGCCAGCAGCTACCTAACAGGGGGCTCCTACGAGCAGTACGTC. Its protein is CASSYLTGGSYEQYV.

This clonotype was recorded a few times. The chain carries TRBV6-5 and TRBJ1-2, with TRBD1 matching 7 bases. The CDR3 runs to 15 residues. CDR1 is MNHEY and CDR2 is SVGAGI in the germline V gene. The junction had 13 bases not matched to a gene; V was cut back by 4 bases and J by 8 bases. As DNA, the CDR3 is TGTGCCAGCAGTTTGAGCGGGACAGCCCCTCTGGGCTACACCTTC. Its translation: CASSLSGTAPLGYTF.

J is TRBJ2-5 and V is TRBV6-1; D perhaps matches TRBD1 (6 bases). The CDR3 loop spans 15 amino acids. CDR1 is MNHNS, CDR2 SASEGT, per germline. V was pared by 6 bases and J by 4 bases, with 18 bases between. CDR3 DNA: TGTGCCAGCAGCCGTTTACAGGGCTTCGGAGAGACCCAGTACTTC. It yields the protein CASSRLQGFGETQYF.

CDR3 sequence reads: CSATNPTRVTDTQYF. CDR3 sequence (DNA): TGCAGTGCTACCAATCCCACAAGGGTCACAGATACGCAGTATTTT. The rearrangement joins TRBV20-1 to TRBJ2-3, with no clear D. The CDR3 loop spans 15 amino acids. The germline V gene has CDR1 DFQATT and CDR2 SNEGSKA (reference sequence). The V gene lost 4 bases and the J gene lost 2 bases, with 16 bases spanning the gap.

This clonotype was counted a few times. The chain links TRBV7-9 to TRBJ2-1, with TRBD1 matching over 8 bases. The CDR3 is 13 amino acids. Germline CDR1 is SEHNR and CDR2 is FQNEAQ (reference sequence). Trimming removed 3 bases from V and 8 bases from J; junction bases left unmatched: 3. CDR3 coding DNA: TGTGCCAGCAGCTTCGACAGGGGAGATGAGCAGTTCTTC. Translated, it gives CASSFDRGDEQFF.

V usage is TRBV7-3 and J usage is TRBJ2-1; TRBD2 aligns across 11 bases. The J segment lost 5 bases and the V segment lost 5 bases, leaving 8 bases of the junction unmatched. This CDR3 has 16 residues. Germline-derived CDR1 and CDR2 are SGHTA and FQGTGA. CDR3 nucleotide sequence: TGTGCCAGCAGCCCCTTAAGACTAGCGGGGAACAATGAGCAGTTCTTC. Protein: CASSPLRLAGNNEQFF.

CDR3 DNA sequence: TGCGCCAGCAGCCAAGATCGAGACAGGAGCTACGAGCAGTACTTC. This gives the protein CASSQDRDRSYEQYF. The rearrangement uses TRBV4-3 and TRBJ2-7; D possibly corresponds to TRBD1 (6 bases). This CDR3 region has 15 residues. CDR1 LGHNA and CDR2 YSLEER come from the germline V gene. V was shortened by 0 bases and J by 3 bases, with 12 bases between the two germline ends.

This clonotype appeared many times. The chain combines TRBV7-3 with TRBJ2-2; no firm D call. Trimming removed 1 base from V and 3 bases from J, with 6 bases in between. Germline-derived CDR1 and CDR2 are SGHTA and FQGTGA. CDR3 size: 14 residues. The CDR3 spells CASSLNGYTGELFF. For the CDR3, the DNA is TGTGCCAGCAGCTTAAACGGCTACACCGGGGAGCTGTTTTTT.

The chain recombines TRBV6-2 or TRBV6-3 with TRBJ1-3, with D perhaps TRBD1 (5 bases). V was clipped by 0 bases and J by 2 bases, with 23 bases between them. Per germline, CDR1 MNHEY and CDR2 SVGEGT. This CDR3 comprises 20 residues. CDR3 residues: CASSYSNGVGVSGPGNTIYF. DNA for the CDR3: TGTGCCAGCAGTTACTCGAACGGGGTCGGGGTTTCGGGGCCTGGAAACACCATATATTTT.